This TCR beta chain stems from a study of beta chain features in type 1 diabetes. As regards this clone: Its specificity is not known.

Expressed TCRB transcripts got sequenced, as all isolated RNA was reverse transcribed. TCRdb keeps only in-frame clones here, not all; method: immunoSEQ multiplex PCR. The data contain hundreds of thousands of clones, about 14% of them singletons. Study-wide points: The study found moderately but significantly shorter TCRB CDR3s in all four CD4+ subsets of Type 1 diabetes patients.

The CDR3 spans 15 residues. V lost 4 bases to trimming and J lost 9 bases, with 19 bases between them. Germline V gene data show CDR1 as LNHDA and CDR2 as SQIVND (reference sequence). Sequencing was done on a sample of naive CD4+ T cells from blood. The V and J genes are TRBV19 and TRBJ2-1; D is uncertain. This TCR derives from a man younger than 35 with type 1 diabetes. The CDR3 bases are TGTGCCAGTAGTACCCGACGCTTGTTCGCCCTTGAGCAGTTCTTC. This encodes CASSTRRLFALEQFF. Variable domain in full (rest from reference TRBV19 and TRBJ2-1): DGGITQSPKYLFRKEGQNVTLSCEQNLNHDAMYWYRQDPGQGLRLIYYSQIVNDFQKGDIAEGYSVSREKKESFPLTVTSAQKNPTAFYLCASSTRRLFALEQFFGPGTRLTVL.